This T cell receptor beta chain came from a study of blood T cells in healthy people across ages. Study-level results: The fall in TCR beta diversity per million T cells was roughly linear with age.

It was with a sample-barcoded 5' primer and a J-beta primer mix that a second PCR of roughly 7 to 12 cycles was run. In TCRdb, the 5' RACE reads were re-called with MiXCR into one record per CDR3 protein. In the table there are roughly 1,800,000 distinct CDR3 sequences, around half of which are singletons. Germline CDR1 and CDR2: DFQATT and SNEGSKA (reference sequence). The V and J ends lost 6 bases and 1 base, in that order; junction bases with no gene match: 5. The CDR3 totals 14 residues. With respect to this clonotype: Its antigen is not identified.

Donor samples were obtained from healthy Caucasian individuals from Russia, aged roughly 6 to 90. PBMCs, at least 6 million per sample, were isolated. The source material was blood. This clonotype originated in a woman aged 40 to 55 in good health. The gene calls are TRBV20-1 and TRBJ2-3, with 9 bases fitting TRBD1. The DNA of the CDR3 is TGCAGTGCGCAAACAGGGGGCGGCACAGATACGCAGTATTTT. It encodes CSAQTGGGTDTQYF.